A selection of T cell receptor beta chains follows, all from one sample in a study of blood T cell repertoires in COVID-19. Sequencing used immunoSEQ multiplex PCR; TCRdb keeps in-frame clones, though not all of them. The sample shows 150,000 or so clones, around 88% of them seen only once. The source material was peripheral blood. All receptors derive from a human donor in a cohort sampled during active COVID-19. CDR3s include the opening cysteine and the closing phenylalanine or tryptophan. The D gene is left open where the match is weak. Expanded clones get a size class; other rows say once, few or many, or leave the size out.

clone size,D gene,V gene,J gene,CDR3 protein,CDR3 DNA
NA,NA,TRBV5-6,TRBJ2-7,CASSPVGAYEQYF,TGTGCCAGCAGCCCTGTGGGAGCCTACGAGCAGTACTTC
NA,NA,TRBV9,TRBJ2-3,CASSVGGITDTQYF,TGTGCCAGCAGCGTAGGCGGAATAACGGATACGCAGTATTTT
NA,TRBD1,TRBV5-1,TRBJ1-4,CASSQPGQGIRKLFF,TGCGCCAGCAGCCAACCGGGACAGGGTATTAGAAAACTGTTTTTT
NA,TRBD1,TRBV28,TRBJ1-2,CASSTPSPDRAHHYGYTF,TGTGCCAGCAGTACACCAAGCCCGGACAGGGCCCACCACTATGGCTACACCTTC
NA,NA,TRBV28,TRBJ1-2,CASQGVGRDYTF,TGTGCCAGCCAAGGGGTCGGCAGGGACTACACCTTC
few,NA,TRBV7-6,TRBJ1-1,CASSLAGVNTEAFF,TGTGCCAGCAGCTTAGCAGGGGTGAACACTGAAGCTTTCTTT
NA,TRBD1,TRBV30,TRBJ1-2,CAWSRDRGSGYTF,TGTGCCTGGAGTAGGGACAGGGGGTCTGGCTACACCTTC
once,NA,TRBV5-6,TRBJ2-7,CASSLGAISGAYEQYF,TGTGCCAGCAGCTTGGGGGCAATTTCGGGAGCCTACGAGCAGTACTTC
NA,NA,TRBV6-5,TRBJ1-1,CASGQLLNTEAFF,TGTGCCAGCGGACAGCTCTTGAACACTGAAGCTTTCTTT
NA,TRBD1,TRBV28,TRBJ2-2,CASSFWQGATGELFF,TGTGCCAGCAGTTTCTGGCAGGGGGCTACCGGGGAGCTGTTTTTT
NA,NA,TRBV30,TRBJ1-1,CAWSVTIGRTPNTEAFF,TGTGCCTGGAGTGTAACGATTGGAAGGACACCTAACACTGAAGCTTTCTTT
NA,TRBD1,TRBV6-5,TRBJ2-7,CASRQLPGQGYEQYF,TGTGCCAGCAGACAACTCCCGGGACAGGGTTACGAGCAGTACTTC
NA,NA,TRBV18,TRBJ1-2,CASSPRKLGLNNGYTF,TGTGCCAGCTCACCAAGGAAATTGGGGCTGAATAATGGCTACACCTTC
NA,TRBD2,TRBV13,TRBJ2-4,CASSLSSGLAGSAKNIQYF,TGTGCCAGCAGCTTAAGTTCAGGACTAGCGGGGAGTGCCAAAAACATTCAGTACTTC
NA,NA,TRBV6-1,TRBJ2-6,CASSEGSVVSGANVLTF,TGTGCCAGCAGTGAAGGGAGTGTCGTCTCTGGGGCCAACGTCCTGACTTTC
NA,NA,TRBV15,TRBJ1-4,CATVGVNEKLFF,TGTGCCACCGTGGGAGTTAATGAAAAACTGTTTTTT
NA,NA,TRBV9,TRBJ2-3,CASSDPSSGSTDTQYF,TGTGCCAGCAGCGATCCTTCGAGCGGGAGCACAGATACGCAGTATTTT
NA,NA,TRBV5-1,TRBJ2-5,CASSLGGTAHQETQYF,TGCGCCAGCAGCTTGGGCGGGACAGCTCACCAAGAGACCCAGTACTTC
NA,TRBD1,TRBV7-8,TRBJ2-7,CASSLGQGGVWVYF,TGTGCCAGCAGCCTCGGACAGGGGGGTGTATGGGTGTACTTC
NA,NA,TRBV19,TRBJ1-1,CASSRTVNTEAFF,TGTGCCAGTAGTAGGACAGTTAACACTGAAGCTTTCTTT
NA,TRBD2,TRBV25-1,TRBJ2-1,CASSVPAGGLNEQFF,TGTGCCAGCAGTGTACCGGCGGGAGGTCTGAATGAGCAGTTCTTC
NA,TRBD1,TRBV7-2,TRBJ2-3,CASSPGQPIEDTQYF,TGTGCCAGCAGCCCGGGACAGCCTATTGAAGATACGCAGTATTTT
NA,NA,TRBV5-6,TRBJ2-7,CASSFSLSPYEQYF,TGTGCCAGCAGCTTTAGCCTGTCCCCCTACGAGCAGTACTTC
NA,NA,TRBV5-4,TRBJ2-2,CASSLDLGGNTGELFF,TGTGCCAGCAGCTTGGACCTAGGTGGTAACACCGGGGAGCTGTTTTTT
few,TRBD2,TRBV15,TRBJ2-7,CATSSGGYEQYF,TGTGCCACCAGCAGCGGGGGGTACGAGCAGTACTTC
NA,TRBD1,TRBV28,TRBJ2-2,CASSFPGGGELFF,TGTGCCAGCAGTTTCCCAGGGGGCGGGGAGCTGTTTTTT
NA,NA,TRBV5-4,TRBJ2-5,CASSLDTSLRSQETQYF,TGTGCCAGCAGCTTGGATACTAGCCTACGATCCCAAGAGACCCAGTACTTC
NA,NA,TRBV4-3,TRBJ1-4,CASSRDRNNEKLFF,TGCGCCAGCAGCCGCGACAGAAATAATGAAAAACTGTTTTTT
NA,TRBD2,TRBV28,TRBJ2-3,CASSSPGGARTDTQYF,TGTGCCAGCAGTTCACCGGGAGGGGCCCGCACAGATACGCAGTATTTT
NA,NA,TRBV7-2,TRBJ1-3,CASSLEIGVGNTIYF,TGTGCCAGCAGCTTAGAAATAGGGGTGGGAAACACCATATATTTT
NA,TRBD1,TRBV6-6,TRBJ2-5,CASSSQTGEETQYF,TGTGCCAGCAGTTCCCAGACAGGGGAGGAGACCCAGTACTTC
NA,TRBD1,TRBV19,TRBJ1-1,CASSQTPQGAGTEAFF,TGTGCCAGTAGTCAAACTCCACAGGGGGCTGGCACTGAAGCTTTCTTT
NA,TRBD1,TRBV3-1/TRBV3-2,TRBJ2-7,CASSRQGNYEQYF,TGTGCCAGCAGCCGACAGGGAAACTACGAGCAGTACTTC
NA,NA,TRBV30,TRBJ1-1,CAWSVYRANTEAFF,TGTGCCTGGAGTGTGTACAGGGCGAACACTGAAGCTTTCTTT
NA,TRBD2,TRBV9,TRBJ2-1,CASSVGSGLAGFLSYNEQFF,TGTGCCAGCAGCGTAGGATCGGGACTAGCGGGGTTCCTCTCCTACAATGAGCAGTTCTTC
NA,TRBD2,TRBV7-2,TRBJ2-1,CASSYSGRAREQFF,TGTGCCAGCAGCTATAGCGGGAGGGCCCGGGAGCAGTTCTTC
NA,NA,TRBV28,TRBJ1-2,CASSTDSFVGGYTF,TGTGCCAGCAGTACGGACAGTTTCGTAGGTGGCTACACCTTC
NA,TRBD2,TRBV5-6,TRBJ2-7,CASSLLAGGFYEQYF,TGTGCCAGCAGCTTACTAGCGGGGGGTTTCTACGAGCAGTACTTC
once,NA,TRBV30,TRBJ1-2,CAWSVTGFDGYTF,TGTGCCTGGAGTGTCACAGGTTTTGATGGCTACACCTTC
NA,TRBD1,TRBV9,TRBJ1-2,CASSTSTGEGRSNYGYTF,TGTGCCAGCAGCACTTCGACAGGGGAAGGAAGGTCTAACTATGGCTACACCTTC
NA,TRBD2,TRBV5-6,TRBJ2-7,CASSRISLAGAPEQYF,TGTGCCAGCAGCCGAATCTCTCTAGCGGGAGCACCCGAGCAGTACTTC
NA,NA,TRBV2,TRBJ1-5,CASSVSNQPQHF,TGTGCCAGCAGCGTTAGCAATCAGCCCCAGCATTTT
NA,TRBD2,TRBV7-2,TRBJ2-7,CASSSRGLAGGYEQYF,TGTGCCAGCAGCTCTAGAGGACTAGCGGGGGGGTACGAGCAGTACTTC
NA,NA,TRBV5-4,TRBJ1-1,CASSSERLITEAFF,TGTGCCAGCAGCTCAGAGAGGTTGATCACTGAAGCTTTCTTT
NA,TRBD1,TRBV7-9,TRBJ2-7,CASSSRGWGQDEQYF,TGTGCCAGCAGCTCCCGGGGATGGGGACAGGACGAGCAGTACTTC
once,NA,TRBV6-1,TRBJ1-2,CASSEGGKAYTF,TGTGCCAGCAGTGAAGGGGGCAAGGCCTACACCTTC
once,NA,TRBV6-5,TRBJ1-5,CASRPRGGGNQPQHF,TGTGCCAGCAGGCCGAGGGGGGGAGGGAATCAGCCCCAGCATTTT
NA,TRBD2,TRBV18,TRBJ2-5,CASSPGIIVGGRTSETQYF,TGTGCCAGCTCACCAGGGATCATCGTCGGCGGGAGGACTTCGGAGACCCAGTACTTC
NA,NA,TRBV30,TRBJ2-7,CAWSVGGEQYF,TGTGCCTGGAGTGTAGGAGGGGAGCAGTACTTC